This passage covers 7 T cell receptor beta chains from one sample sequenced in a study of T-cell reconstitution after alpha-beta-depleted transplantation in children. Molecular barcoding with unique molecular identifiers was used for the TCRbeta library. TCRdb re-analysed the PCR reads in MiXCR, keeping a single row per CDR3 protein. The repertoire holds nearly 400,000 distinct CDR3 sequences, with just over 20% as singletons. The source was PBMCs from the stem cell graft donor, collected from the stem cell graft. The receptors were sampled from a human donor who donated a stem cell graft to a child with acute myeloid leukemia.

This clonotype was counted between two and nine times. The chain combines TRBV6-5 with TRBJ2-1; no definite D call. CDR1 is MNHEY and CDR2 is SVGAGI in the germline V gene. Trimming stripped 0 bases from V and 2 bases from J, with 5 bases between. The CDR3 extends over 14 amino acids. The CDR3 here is CASSYSEPYNEQFF. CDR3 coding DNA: TGTGCCAGCAGTTACTCGGAGCCCTACAATGAGCAGTTCTTC.

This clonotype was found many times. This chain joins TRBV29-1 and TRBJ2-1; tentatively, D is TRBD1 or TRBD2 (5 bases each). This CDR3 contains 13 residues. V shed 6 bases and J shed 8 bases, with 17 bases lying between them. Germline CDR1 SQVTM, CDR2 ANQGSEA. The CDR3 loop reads CSVNPGAWDEQFF. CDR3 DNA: TGCAGCGTCAATCCCGGGGCCTGGGATGAGCAGTTCTTC.

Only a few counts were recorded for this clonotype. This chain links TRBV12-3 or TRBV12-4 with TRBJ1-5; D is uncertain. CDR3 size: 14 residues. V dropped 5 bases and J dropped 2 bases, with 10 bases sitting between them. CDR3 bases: TGTGCCAGCAGTCCCCTCGGGGGCAATCAGCCCCAGCATTTT. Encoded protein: CASSPLGGNQPQHF.

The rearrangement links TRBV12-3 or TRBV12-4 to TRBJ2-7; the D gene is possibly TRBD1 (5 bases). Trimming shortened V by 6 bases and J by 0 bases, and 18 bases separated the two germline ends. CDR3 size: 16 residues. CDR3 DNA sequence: TGTGCCAGCAGGCAAATTAGGGAAAGGGGCTCCTACGAGCAGTACTTC. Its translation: CASRQIRERGSYEQYF.

CDR3: CASSFMAANEQFF. In DNA form, the CDR3 reads TGTGCCAGCAGTTTTATGGCCGCCAATGAGCAGTTCTTC. The chain uses TRBV27 and TRBJ2-1, with unresolved D. Trimming removed 3 bases at V and 6 bases at J, with 9 bases between. Looked up from germline, CDR1 is MNHEY and CDR2 is SMNVEV (reference sequence). This CDR3 contains 13 residues.

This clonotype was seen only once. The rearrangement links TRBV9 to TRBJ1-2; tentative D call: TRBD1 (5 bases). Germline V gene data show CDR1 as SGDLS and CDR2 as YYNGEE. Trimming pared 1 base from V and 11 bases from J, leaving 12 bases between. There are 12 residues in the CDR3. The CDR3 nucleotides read TGTGCCAGCAGCGTACAGGGAGTGGGGTACACCTTC. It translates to CASSVQGVGYTF.

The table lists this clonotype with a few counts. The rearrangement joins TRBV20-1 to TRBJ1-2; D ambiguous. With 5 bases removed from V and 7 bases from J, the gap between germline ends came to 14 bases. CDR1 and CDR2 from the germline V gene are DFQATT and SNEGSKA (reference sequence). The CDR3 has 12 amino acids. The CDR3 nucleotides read TGCAGTGCTGCCCCCAGAGGGTCTGGCTACACCTTC. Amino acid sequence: CSAAPRGSGYTF.